Listed below are T cell receptor beta chains from one sample, sequenced in a study of T-cell memory formation after mild COVID-19. From the 5' RACE reads, TCRdb called clonotypes with MiXCR, one entry per CDR3 protein. The sample yields over 250,000 distinct CDR3 sequences, about 15% seen once. The sequenced sample was PBMCs or a T cell subset sorted from them (not recorded which). The receptors originated from a man aged 18 to 30 who had mild COVID-19 (a few samples of this study predate the infection). Cell type and time point are not known. Both conserved end residues are part of each CDR3. The D gene is left open where the match is weak. Part of the rows lack a size; the others show once, few, many or a class for expanded clones.

cdr3_aa: CASSLDSPEQFF
clone_size: NA
d_call: NA
j_call: TRBJ2-1
v_call: TRBV11-2

cdr3_aa: CATSDVQGAYNEQFF
clone_size: NA
d_call: TRBD1
j_call: TRBJ2-1
v_call: TRBV24-1

cdr3_aa: CASSKSPVGANVLTF
clone_size: few
d_call: NA
j_call: TRBJ2-6
v_call: TRBV6-2/TRBV6-3

cdr3_aa: CASSSGRVGLETQYF
clone_size: NA
d_call: NA
j_call: TRBJ2-5
v_call: TRBV7-2

cdr3_aa: CASSQESVPDTQYF
clone_size: few
d_call: NA
j_call: TRBJ2-3
v_call: TRBV4-2

cdr3_aa: CASSRQGPRQPQHF
clone_size: few
d_call: TRBD1
j_call: TRBJ1-5
v_call: TRBV6-5

cdr3_aa: CASSQVPPGLAGGPEETQYF
clone_size: many
d_call: TRBD2
j_call: TRBJ2-5
v_call: TRBV4-3

cdr3_aa: CASSRGLAGGLSTDTQYF
clone_size: few
d_call: TRBD2
j_call: TRBJ2-3
v_call: TRBV7-9

cdr3_aa: CASSPLAGQDAYSNQPQHF
clone_size: few
d_call: TRBD1
j_call: TRBJ1-5
v_call: TRBV7-6

cdr3_aa: CASSPPVRTDTQYF
clone_size: NA
d_call: NA
j_call: TRBJ2-3
v_call: TRBV18

cdr3_aa: CASSWGVGPQNIQYF
clone_size: few
d_call: NA
j_call: TRBJ2-4
v_call: TRBV7-2

cdr3_aa: CASSVTGYTEAFF
clone_size: few
d_call: NA
j_call: TRBJ1-1
v_call: TRBV9

cdr3_aa: CATSDRGQPQHF
clone_size: NA
d_call: NA
j_call: TRBJ1-5
v_call: TRBV24-1

cdr3_aa: CASSSGVTEAFF
clone_size: NA
d_call: NA
j_call: TRBJ1-1
v_call: TRBV11-2

cdr3_aa: CASSLRTGAKGELFF
clone_size: NA
d_call: TRBD1
j_call: TRBJ2-2
v_call: TRBV13

cdr3_aa: CASSLGKLPLPSWFTF
clone_size: few
d_call: NA
j_call: TRBJ1-2
v_call: TRBV7-8

cdr3_aa: CASSVYNEQFF
clone_size: few
d_call: NA
j_call: TRBJ2-1
v_call: TRBV9

cdr3_aa: CASSLPGLARKGTDTQYF
clone_size: many
d_call: NA
j_call: TRBJ2-3
v_call: TRBV27

cdr3_aa: CASGERGLTDTQYF
clone_size: NA
d_call: TRBD2
j_call: TRBJ2-3
v_call: TRBV27

cdr3_aa: CASSQDTGPYNEQFF
clone_size: NA
d_call: NA
j_call: TRBJ2-1
v_call: TRBV4-3

cdr3_aa: CASSQDQWGTTEAFF
clone_size: many
d_call: NA
j_call: TRBJ1-1
v_call: TRBV4-3

cdr3_aa: CASSFASRTDTQYF
clone_size: many
d_call: NA
j_call: TRBJ2-3
v_call: TRBV12-3/TRBV12-4

cdr3_aa: CASSLVANGELFF
clone_size: few
d_call: NA
j_call: TRBJ2-2
v_call: TRBV13

cdr3_aa: CASSIRQILTF
clone_size: NA
d_call: NA
j_call: TRBJ1-2
v_call: TRBV5-6

cdr3_aa: CASSPGTYNSPLHF
clone_size: NA
d_call: NA
j_call: TRBJ1-6
v_call: TRBV2

cdr3_aa: CASSLGTSGETQYF
clone_size: many
d_call: TRBD2
j_call: TRBJ2-5
v_call: TRBV5-1

cdr3_aa: CASSFSLASGELFF
clone_size: few
d_call: NA
j_call: TRBJ2-2
v_call: TRBV12-3/TRBV12-4

cdr3_aa: CASGGGWDYEKLFF
clone_size: NA
d_call: NA
j_call: TRBJ1-4
v_call: TRBV7-9

cdr3_aa: CASSQENSFNNEQFF
clone_size: few
d_call: NA
j_call: TRBJ2-1
v_call: TRBV4-3

cdr3_aa: CASSFLVDNNEQFF
clone_size: NA
d_call: NA
j_call: TRBJ2-1
v_call: TRBV5-1

cdr3_aa: CASSQDFSYSNQPQHF
clone_size: NA
d_call: NA
j_call: TRBJ1-5
v_call: TRBV4-3

cdr3_aa: CASSSVGDEQFF
clone_size: many
d_call: NA
j_call: TRBJ2-1
v_call: TRBV11-2

cdr3_aa: CASSEVLTIYNEQFF
clone_size: many
d_call: NA
j_call: TRBJ2-1
v_call: TRBV2

cdr3_aa: CASSLESVGETQYF
clone_size: few
d_call: NA
j_call: TRBJ2-5
v_call: TRBV5-1

cdr3_aa: CASSSRTGLIATNEKLFF
clone_size: NA
d_call: TRBD1
j_call: TRBJ1-4
v_call: TRBV5-1

cdr3_aa: CASSDDAEHYGYTF
clone_size: NA
d_call: NA
j_call: TRBJ1-2
v_call: TRBV9

cdr3_aa: CASSWSGTGAYGYTF
clone_size: NA
d_call: TRBD1
j_call: TRBJ1-2
v_call: TRBV7-3

cdr3_aa: CASSLIETQYF
clone_size: many
d_call: NA
j_call: TRBJ2-5
v_call: TRBV5-8

cdr3_aa: CASRSVPGYNSPLHF
clone_size: few
d_call: NA
j_call: TRBJ1-6
v_call: TRBV5-1

cdr3_aa: CASSSLSIQETQYF
clone_size: few
d_call: NA
j_call: TRBJ2-5
v_call: TRBV12-3/TRBV12-4

cdr3_aa: CASRATGGQETQYF
clone_size: few
d_call: TRBD1
j_call: TRBJ2-5
v_call: TRBV12-3/TRBV12-4

cdr3_aa: CASSSRDRDTEAFF
clone_size: many
d_call: TRBD1
j_call: TRBJ1-1
v_call: TRBV7-6

cdr3_aa: CATSTELAVNEQFF
clone_size: once
d_call: TRBD2
j_call: TRBJ2-1
v_call: TRBV19

cdr3_aa: CASSSQGTLAGGETQYF
clone_size: NA
d_call: TRBD2
j_call: TRBJ2-5
v_call: TRBV5-1

cdr3_aa: CASSSYKNLAGGYFSTDTQYF
clone_size: NA
d_call: TRBD2
j_call: TRBJ2-3
v_call: TRBV28

cdr3_aa: CASSLAGTGNTEAFF
clone_size: many
d_call: TRBD1
j_call: TRBJ1-1
v_call: TRBV11-2

cdr3_aa: CASSATGAEQFF
clone_size: many
d_call: TRBD1
j_call: TRBJ2-1
v_call: TRBV18

cdr3_aa: CATSDPGGVGDTQYF
clone_size: many
d_call: TRBD2
j_call: TRBJ2-3
v_call: TRBV24-1

cdr3_aa: CASSTGTGFYEQYF
clone_size: many
d_call: TRBD1
j_call: TRBJ2-7
v_call: TRBV12-3/TRBV12-4

cdr3_aa: CASSLPGTGEETQYF
clone_size: NA
d_call: TRBD1
j_call: TRBJ2-5
v_call: TRBV5-6

cdr3_aa: CSVDTGEDTEAFF
clone_size: many
d_call: TRBD1
j_call: TRBJ1-1
v_call: TRBV29-1

cdr3_aa: CASSPPSYQETQYF
clone_size: many
d_call: NA
j_call: TRBJ2-5
v_call: TRBV12-3/TRBV12-4

cdr3_aa: CASSYSSGDSYEQYF
clone_size: few
d_call: NA
j_call: TRBJ2-7
v_call: TRBV6-2/TRBV6-3

cdr3_aa: CASSPRTSGEQYF
clone_size: NA
d_call: NA
j_call: TRBJ2-7
v_call: TRBV9

cdr3_aa: CASSQVQMNTEAFF
clone_size: NA
d_call: NA
j_call: TRBJ1-1
v_call: TRBV4-1

cdr3_aa: CASSYPWATGANVLTF
clone_size: few
d_call: NA
j_call: TRBJ2-6
v_call: TRBV28

cdr3_aa: CASSPGRTTNYGYTF
clone_size: few
d_call: NA
j_call: TRBJ1-2
v_call: TRBV18